These T cell receptor beta chains were read from a single sample in a study of blood T cell repertoires in COVID-19. TCRdb's table, derived via immunoSEQ multiplex PCR, lists solely in-frame clones and lacks some. The repertoire consists of around 340,000 clones, with 86% occurring once and the leading ten covering 7.1%. The specimen was peripheral blood. Receptor source: a woman aged 55-70 years with COVID-19, enrolled during active disease. Each CDR3 is given with its conserved first and last residue. A D gene is named only where the DNA matches it firmly. Expanded clones are given a class, and other clones once, few, many or no size at all.

size,V,D,J,DNA,CDR3
once,TRBV5-4,.,TRBJ2-3,TGTGCCAGCAGCTTCGGACAGACAGATACGCAGTATTTT,CASSFGQTDTQYF
.,TRBV28,.,TRBJ1-1,TGTGCCAGCAGTGGCCCAGGGGAGGGGAGAACTGAAGCTTTCTTT,CASSGPGEGRTEAFF
.,TRBV2,.,TRBJ1-4,TGTGCCAGCAGTGATGTGGCCGCGGGATTTCTTGAAAAACTGTTTTTT,CASSDVAAGFLEKLFF
.,TRBV7-9,.,TRBJ1-1,TGTGCCAGCAGCGAGAGCTTTGAAGCTTTCTTT,CASSESFEAFF
.,TRBV6-6,.,TRBJ2-1,TGTGCCAGCAGTTACGAAAGACTAGGTCACAATGAGCAGTTCTTC,CASSYERLGHNEQFF
.,TRBV5-1,.,TRBJ2-1,TGCGCCAGCAGCTTGCACAGGGGACTTAATGAGCAGTTCTTC,CASSLHRGLNEQFF
few,TRBV27,TRBD1,TRBJ1-1,TGTGCCAGCAGTTTGAGGTGGGACAGCTTGAACACTGAAGCTTTCTTT,CASSLRWDSLNTEAFF
once,TRBV5-1,TRBD1,TRBJ2-7,TGCGCCAGCAGCCCGACAGGGTTAATTGTCGAGCAGTACTTC,CASSPTGLIVEQYF
.,TRBV19,.,TRBJ1-6,TGTGCCAGTAGTGTCCAGGGAGGGGGGTATTCACCCCTCCACTTT,CASSVQGGGYSPLHF
.,TRBV29-1,TRBD2,TRBJ2-1,TGCAGCGCAGTTCGTATGAGACTAGCGGGTGGTGAGCAGTTCTTC,CSAVRMRLAGGEQFF
.,TRBV18,.,TRBJ2-5,TGTGCCAGCTCAACTAGCTGGGGGGAGACCCAGTACTTC,CASSTSWGETQYF
.,TRBV6-5,.,TRBJ1-4,TGTGCCACCAAGACAGCAACTAATGAAAAACTGTTTTTT,CATKTATNEKLFF
.,TRBV4-1,TRBD2,TRBJ2-1,TGCGCCAGCAGCCAAGATAGCGGGGGCTCCTACAATGAGCAGTTCTTC,CASSQDSGGSYNEQFF
many,TRBV6-5,.,TRBJ1-1,TGTGCCAGCAGTTACTCGGGGAGGATGAACACTGAAGCTTTCTTT,CASSYSGRMNTEAFF
.,TRBV30,.,TRBJ1-2,TGTGCCTGGAGTACCGACTACTATGGCTACACCTTC,CAWSTDYYGYTF
.,TRBV7-8,.,TRBJ1-5,TGTGCCAGCAGCAACACAAGATCCGGGGGGAATCAGCCCCAGCATTTT,CASSNTRSGGNQPQHF
.,TRBV10-3,TRBD2,TRBJ2-1,TGTGCCATCAGTCGGGCGGGGGGGACCTCCTACAATGAGCAGTTCTTC,CAISRAGGTSYNEQFF
.,TRBV11-3,TRBD1,TRBJ1-5,TGTGCCAGCAGCTCAGGGGGAAATCAGCCCCAGCATTTT,CASSSGGNQPQHF
.,TRBV15,.,TRBJ2-7,TGTGCCACCAGCAGAGACTTGTCAGGGGCCTACGAGCAGTACTTC,CATSRDLSGAYEQYF
.,TRBV6-5,.,TRBJ1-3,TGTGCCACCAACTCTGGAAACACCATATATTTT,CATNSGNTIYF
.,TRBV19,.,TRBJ1-2,TGTGCCAGTAGTATCCAGGCAGGAACCCATGGCTACACCTTC,CASSIQAGTHGYTF
.,TRBV18,TRBD1,TRBJ2-7,TGTGCCAGCTCACCACCATCGACAGGGGGAAGCGAGCAGTACTTC,CASSPPSTGGSEQYF
.,TRBV2,.,TRBJ2-7,TGTGCCAGCCTCCGGGTAAGCTCCTACGAGCAGTACTTC,CASLRVSSYEQYF
once,TRBV27,TRBD1,TRBJ2-6,TGTGCCAGCAGGGGGACCGGGACAGCATTCTCTGGGGCCAACGTCCTGACTTTC,CASRGTGTAFSGANVLTF
.,TRBV5-1,TRBD2,TRBJ2-1,TGCGCCAGCAGCTTGACTAGCGGATCCTACAATGAGCAGTTCTTC,CASSLTSGSYNEQFF
.,TRBV6-2/TRBV6-3,.,TRBJ2-7,TGTGCCAGCAGCCACAGGGATTCCTACGAGCAGTACTTC,CASSHRDSYEQYF